This TCR beta chain was identified in a study of CD8 T cells in Susac syndrome. General study points: In Susac syndrome, CD4+ T cell repertoires lacked any clonal expansion.

Trimming stripped 3 bases from V and 8 bases from J, with 19 bases between. The CDR3 loop spans 15 amino acids. CDR1 is LNHDA and CDR2 is SQIVND in the germline V gene (reference sequence). Random hexamers were used to reverse transcribe about 0.5 to 1 ug of RNA. One entry per CDR3 protein results from TCRdb running MiXCR on the immunoSEQ multiplex PCR reads. The sample lists 80,000 or so distinct CDR3 sequences; more than 85% were seen once. In this sample, this clonotype turned up once. Its target is unknown. The CD8+ and CD4+ T cells were isolated magnetically using a negative isolation approach, whereas the TEMRA cells were enriched by FACS.

The sample comprised CD4+ T cells from PBMCs. The TCR was taken from a human donor with Susac syndrome. V is TRBV19 and J is TRBJ1-2; D call uncertain. The CDR3 spells CASSMAGHGAYGYTF. The CDR3, as DNA: TGTGCCAGTAGTATGGCCGGGCACGGTGCCTACGGCTACACCTTC.